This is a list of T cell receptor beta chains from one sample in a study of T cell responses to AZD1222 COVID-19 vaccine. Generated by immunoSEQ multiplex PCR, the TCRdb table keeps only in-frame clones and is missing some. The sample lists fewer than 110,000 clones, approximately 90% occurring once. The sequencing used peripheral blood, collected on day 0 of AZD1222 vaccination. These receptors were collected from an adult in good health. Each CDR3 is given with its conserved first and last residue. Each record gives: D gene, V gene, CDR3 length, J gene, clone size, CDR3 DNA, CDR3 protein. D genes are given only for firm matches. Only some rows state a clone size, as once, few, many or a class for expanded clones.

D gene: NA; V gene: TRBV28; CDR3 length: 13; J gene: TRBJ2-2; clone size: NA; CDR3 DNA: TGTGCCAGCAGTTTATCCGTGCCTGGGGAGCTGTTTTTT; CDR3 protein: CASSLSVPGELFF
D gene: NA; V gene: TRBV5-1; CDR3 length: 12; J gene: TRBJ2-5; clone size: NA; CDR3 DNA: TGCGCCAGCAGTCCGGGCCTTGAGACCCAGTACTTC; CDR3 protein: CASSPGLETQYF
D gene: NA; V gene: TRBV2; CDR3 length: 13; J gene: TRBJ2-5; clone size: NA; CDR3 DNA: TGTGCCAGCAGTGAATGGAGCCAAGAGACCCAGTACTTC; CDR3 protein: CASSEWSQETQYF
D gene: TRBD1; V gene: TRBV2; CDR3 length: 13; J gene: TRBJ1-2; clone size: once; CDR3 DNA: TGTGCCAGCAGTGCGGGACAGAACTATGGCTACACCTTC; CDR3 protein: CASSAGQNYGYTF
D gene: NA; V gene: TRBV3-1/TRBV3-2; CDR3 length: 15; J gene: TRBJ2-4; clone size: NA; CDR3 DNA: TGTGCCAGCAGCCAGGGACGGGTAATGAAAAACATTCAGTACTTC; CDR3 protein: CASSQGRVMKNIQYF
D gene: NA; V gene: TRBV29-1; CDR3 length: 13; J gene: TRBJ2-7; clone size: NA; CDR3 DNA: TGCAGCGTTGGTGAAGGGTTAGGGTACGAGCAGTACTTC; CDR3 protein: CSVGEGLGYEQYF
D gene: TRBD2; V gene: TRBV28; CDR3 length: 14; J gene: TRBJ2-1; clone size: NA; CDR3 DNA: TGTGCCAGCAGTTTCTCTAGCGGACTGAATGAGCAGTTCTTC; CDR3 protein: CASSFSSGLNEQFF
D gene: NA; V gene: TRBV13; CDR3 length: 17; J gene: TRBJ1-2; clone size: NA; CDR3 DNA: TGTGCCAGCAGCCTCAAAAGGGAGTACCTAGCTAACTATGGCTACACCTTC; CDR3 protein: CASSLKREYLANYGYTF
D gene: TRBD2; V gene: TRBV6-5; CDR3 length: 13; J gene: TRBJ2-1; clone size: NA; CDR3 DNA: TGTGCCAGCAGTACCTTAGCGGGGAATGAGCAGTTCTTC; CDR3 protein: CASSTLAGNEQFF
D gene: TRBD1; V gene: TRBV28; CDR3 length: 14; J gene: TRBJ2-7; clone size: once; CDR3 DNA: TGTGCCAGCAGTTTCCACAGGGGTGCCTACGAGCAGTACTTC; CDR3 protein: CASSFHRGAYEQYF
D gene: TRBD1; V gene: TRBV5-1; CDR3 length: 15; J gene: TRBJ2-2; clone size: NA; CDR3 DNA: TGCGCCAGCAGCGTCCAGGGGGCGCGGACCGGGGAGCTGTTTTTT; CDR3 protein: CASSVQGARTGELFF
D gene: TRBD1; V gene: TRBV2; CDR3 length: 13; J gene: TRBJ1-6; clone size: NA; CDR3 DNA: TGTGCCAGCAGTGACAGGGGGGATTCACCCCTCCACTTT; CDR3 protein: CASSDRGDSPLHF
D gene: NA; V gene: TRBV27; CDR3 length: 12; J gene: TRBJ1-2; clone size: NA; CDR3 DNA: TGTGCCAGCAGTTTTAACTTGACGGGCTACACCTTC; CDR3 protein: CASSFNLTGYTF
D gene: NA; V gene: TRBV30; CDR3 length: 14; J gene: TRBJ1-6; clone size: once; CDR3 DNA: TGTGCCTGGAGTATCCGGACAGTTAATTCACCCCTCCACTTT; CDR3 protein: CAWSIRTVNSPLHF
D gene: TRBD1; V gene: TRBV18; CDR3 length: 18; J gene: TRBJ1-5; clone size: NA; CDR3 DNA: TGTGCCAGCTCACGAGGACCGGGACAGGATAATAGCAATCAGCCCCAGCATTTT; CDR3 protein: CASSRGPGQDNSNQPQHF
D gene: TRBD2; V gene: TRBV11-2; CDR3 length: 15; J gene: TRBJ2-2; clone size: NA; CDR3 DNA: TGTGCCAGCAGCCGACTAGCAGAAAACACCGGGGAGCTGTTTTTT; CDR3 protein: CASSRLAENTGELFF
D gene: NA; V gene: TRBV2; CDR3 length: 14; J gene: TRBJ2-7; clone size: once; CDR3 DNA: TGTGCCAGCAGTATAGGGGGAAACTCCTACGAGCAGTACTTC; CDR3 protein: CASSIGGNSYEQYF
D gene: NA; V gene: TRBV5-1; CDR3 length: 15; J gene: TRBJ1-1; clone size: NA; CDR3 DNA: TGCGCCAGCAGCTTGGGCCCCCCCCCTGATACTGAAGCTTTCTTT; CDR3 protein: CASSLGPPPDTEAFF
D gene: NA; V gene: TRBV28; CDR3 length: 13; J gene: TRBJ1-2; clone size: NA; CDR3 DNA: TGTGCCACAAGACGGACCAACCCTCATGGCTACACCTTC; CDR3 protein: CATRRTNPHGYTF
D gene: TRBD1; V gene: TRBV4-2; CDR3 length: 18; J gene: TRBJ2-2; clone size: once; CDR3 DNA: TGTGCCAGCAGCCAAGAACCGAAGACAGGGGAGAACACCGGGGAGCTGTTTTTT; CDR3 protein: CASSQEPKTGENTGELFF
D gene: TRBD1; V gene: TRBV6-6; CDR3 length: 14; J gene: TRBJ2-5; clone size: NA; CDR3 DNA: TGTGCCAGCAGTGACACAGGGGAACAAGAGACCCAGTACTTC; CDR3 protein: CASSDTGEQETQYF
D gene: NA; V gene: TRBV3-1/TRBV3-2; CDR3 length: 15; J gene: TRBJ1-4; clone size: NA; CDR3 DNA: TGTGCCAGCAGCCAAGGGGGAAGAGGGGCTGAAAAACTGTTTTTT; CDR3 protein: CASSQGGRGAEKLFF
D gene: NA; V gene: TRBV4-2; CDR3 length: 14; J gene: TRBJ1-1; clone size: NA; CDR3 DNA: TGTGCCAGCAGCCTCGTAACAGGTTCTGAGGAAGCTTTCTTT; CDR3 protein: CASSLVTGSEEAFF
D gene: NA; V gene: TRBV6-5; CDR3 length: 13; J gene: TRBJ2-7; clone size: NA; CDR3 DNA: TGTGCCAGCAGTTACGACAACTCCTACGAGCAGTACTTC; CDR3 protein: CASSYDNSYEQYF
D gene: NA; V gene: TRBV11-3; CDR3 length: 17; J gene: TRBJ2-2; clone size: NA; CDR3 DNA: TGTGCCAGCAGCTTACCACCCGGGGCGGGAAACACCGGGGAGCTGTTTTTT; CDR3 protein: CASSLPPGAGNTGELFF
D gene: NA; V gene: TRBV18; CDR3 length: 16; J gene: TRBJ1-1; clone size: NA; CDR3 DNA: TGTGCCAGCTCACCTCAGGCGGGACCCATGAACACTGAAGCTTTCTTT; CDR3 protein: CASSPQAGPMNTEAFF
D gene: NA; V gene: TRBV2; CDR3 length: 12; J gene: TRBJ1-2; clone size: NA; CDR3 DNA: TGTGCCAGCAGTGGAGGGGGCTATGGCTACACCTTC; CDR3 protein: CASSGGGYGYTF
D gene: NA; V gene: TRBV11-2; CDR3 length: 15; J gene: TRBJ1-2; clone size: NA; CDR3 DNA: TGTGCCAGCAGCTTAGCACCGGACAATCACTATGGCTACACCTTC; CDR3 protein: CASSLAPDNHYGYTF
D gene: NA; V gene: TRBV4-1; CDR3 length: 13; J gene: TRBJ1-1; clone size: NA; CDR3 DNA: TGCGCCAGCAGCCAACTGGTTAACACTGAAGCTTTCTTT; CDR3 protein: CASSQLVNTEAFF
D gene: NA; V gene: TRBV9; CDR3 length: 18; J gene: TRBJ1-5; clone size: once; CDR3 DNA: TGTGCCAGCAGCGTAGATTCAGGGGCAGTTGGAAGTTGTCAGCCCCAGCATTTT; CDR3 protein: CASSVDSGAVGSCQPQHF
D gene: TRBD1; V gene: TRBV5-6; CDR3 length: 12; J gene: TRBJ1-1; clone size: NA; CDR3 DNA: TGTGCCAGCAGCTTAGGACAGGGGCGAGCTTTCTTT; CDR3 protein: CASSLGQGRAFF
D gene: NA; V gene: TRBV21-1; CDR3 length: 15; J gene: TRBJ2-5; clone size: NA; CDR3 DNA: TGTGCCAGCAGCAAAGGCCAGGGACTTCAAGAGACCCAGTACTTC; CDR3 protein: CASSKGQGLQETQYF
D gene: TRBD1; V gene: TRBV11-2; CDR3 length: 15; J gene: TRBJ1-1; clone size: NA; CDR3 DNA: TGTGCCAGCAGCTTTAGGACAGGAAGGTACACTGAAGCTTTCTTT; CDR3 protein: CASSFRTGRYTEAFF
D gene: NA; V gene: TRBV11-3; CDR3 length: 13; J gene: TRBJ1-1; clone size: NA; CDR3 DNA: TGTGCCAGCAGCCTGGACCGTGAAGGGGAAGCTTTCTTT; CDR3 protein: CASSLDREGEAFF
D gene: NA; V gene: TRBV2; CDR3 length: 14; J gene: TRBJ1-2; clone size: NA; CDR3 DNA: TGTGCCAGCAGTGCCAAACACCTGATGTATGGCTACACCTTC; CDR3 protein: CASSAKHLMYGYTF
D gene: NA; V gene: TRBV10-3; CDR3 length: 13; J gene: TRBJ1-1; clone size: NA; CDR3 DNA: TGTGCCATCAAGGTGGGAATTTACACTGAAGCTTTCTTT; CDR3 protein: CAIKVGIYTEAFF
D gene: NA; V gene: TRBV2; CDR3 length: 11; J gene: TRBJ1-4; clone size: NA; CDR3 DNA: TGTGCCAGCAGTTTAGAGGAAAAACTGTTTTTT; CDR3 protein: CASSLEEKLFF
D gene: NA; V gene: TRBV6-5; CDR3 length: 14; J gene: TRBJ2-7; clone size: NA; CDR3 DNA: TGTGCCAGCAGTTCCGCGGACCGCACCTACGAGCAGTACTTC; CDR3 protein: CASSSADRTYEQYF
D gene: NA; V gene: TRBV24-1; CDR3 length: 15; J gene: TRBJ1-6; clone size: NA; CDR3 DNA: TGTGCCACCAGTGATCCGGGGGCGGCGGACTCACCCCTCCACTTT; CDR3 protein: CATSDPGAADSPLHF
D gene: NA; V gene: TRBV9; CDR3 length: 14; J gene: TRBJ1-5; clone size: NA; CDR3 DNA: TGTGCCAGCAGCCCCTCGGGAGGGGGTCAGCCCCAGCATTTT; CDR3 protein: CASSPSGGGQPQHF
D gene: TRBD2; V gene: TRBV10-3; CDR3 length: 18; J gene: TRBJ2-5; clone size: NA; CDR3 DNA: TGTGCCATCAGTCGGACTAGCGGGGGGGTAGAGGACCAAGAGACCCAGTACTTC; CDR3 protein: CAISRTSGGVEDQETQYF
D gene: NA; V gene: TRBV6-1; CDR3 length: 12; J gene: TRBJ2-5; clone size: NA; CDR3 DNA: TGTGCCAGCAGTGAAATTGGGGATCCCCAGTACTTC; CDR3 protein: CASSEIGDPQYF
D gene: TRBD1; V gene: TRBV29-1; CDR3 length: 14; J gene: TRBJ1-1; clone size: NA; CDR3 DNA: TGCAGCGTTGAAGAGCGAGGGGGCGGCACTGAAGCTTTCTTT; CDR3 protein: CSVEERGGGTEAFF
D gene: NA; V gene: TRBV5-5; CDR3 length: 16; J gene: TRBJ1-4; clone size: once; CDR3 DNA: TGTGCCAGCAGCCCCCTGGGGGGGCAGGGGAATGAAAAACTGTTTTTT; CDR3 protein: CASSPLGGQGNEKLFF
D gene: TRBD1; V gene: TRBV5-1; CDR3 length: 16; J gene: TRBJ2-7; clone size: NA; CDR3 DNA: TGCGCCAGCAGCTTGGTTAGGGGACAGTCGATCTACGAGCAGTACTTC; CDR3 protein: CASSLVRGQSIYEQYF